The 15 T cell receptor beta chains in this list originate from one sample, sequenced in a study of T cell responses to AZD1222 COVID-19 vaccine. The assay was immunoSEQ multiplex PCR, and TCRdb's table has in-frame clones only and misses some. The data hold tens of thousands of clones, with approximately 90% observed a single time. This sample comprised peripheral blood, obtained 28 days after the second AZD1222 dose. The source is an adult who received the AZD1222 COVID-19 vaccine.

V usage is TRBV6-5 and J usage is TRBJ1-1; D unresolved. Trimming took off 5 bases at V and 1 base at J, with 8 bases between the two ends. Germline values: CDR1 MNHEY, CDR2 SVGAGI. This CDR3 is 13 amino acids long. The CDR3 protein is CASSLTQNTEAFF. The CDR3 DNA follows: TGTGCCAGCAGTCTCACTCAGAACACTGAAGCTTTCTTT.

The chain combines TRBV6-5 with TRBJ1-1, with TRBD1 matching 8 bases. CDR3 length: 13 amino acids. The germline V gene has CDR1 MNHEY and CDR2 SVGAGI. The ends lost 8 bases at V and 0 bases at J; junction bases unmatched: 2. The CDR3 protein is CASGQGLNTEAFF. Written as DNA, the CDR3 is TGTGCCAGCGGACAGGGATTGAACACTGAAGCTTTCTTT.

The chain joins TRBV6-2 or TRBV6-3 to TRBJ2-1; 7 nucleotides match TRBD2. The germline CDR1 and CDR2 sequences are MNHEY and SVGEGT. The CDR3 is 14 residues long. With V trimmed by 3 bases and J by 4 bases, 3 bases remained unmatched. CDR3 in DNA: TGTGCCAGCAGTTATCTCGGGAGGTACAATGAGCAGTTCTTC. This encodes CASSYLGRYNEQFF.

This chain links TRBV13 with TRBJ2-3; 8 positions match TRBD2. CDR3 length: 17 amino acids. J was trimmed by 0 bases and V by 2 bases; bases with no gene match: 7. Germline CDR1 PRHDT, CDR2 FYEKMQ (reference sequence). This CDR3 is CASSLRFASGSTDTQYF. The CDR3 DNA is TGTGCCAGCAGCTTACGGTTTGCTAGCGGGAGCACAGATACGCAGTATTTT.

V gene TRBV19 combines with J gene TRBJ1-2; 8 bases map to TRBD1. Germline trimming cut 4 bases from V and 0 bases from J; bases unmatched to any gene: 10. Germline V CDR1 and CDR2: LNHDA, SQIVND (reference sequence). The CDR3 is made up of 17 amino acids. The CDR3 region is CASSTHGQGLSNYGYTF. The CDR3 DNA sequence: TGTGCCAGTAGTACCCACGGACAGGGTCTTTCTAACTATGGCTACACCTTC.

CDR3 sequence (DNA): TGTGCCAGTAGTCTCCGACAGGGGAATGAAGCTTTCTTT. Translation gives CASSLRQGNEAFF. The rearrangement links TRBV19 to TRBJ1-1, with TRBD1 matching 8 bases. CDR3 size: 13 residues. Germline CDR1 and CDR2: LNHDA and SQIVND (reference sequence). Trimming took 5 bases from V and 7 from J; bases not matched to a gene: 6.

V is TRBV5-6 and J is TRBJ1-3; 10 nucleotides align to TRBD1. Losses at the gene ends were 0 bases for V and 6 bases for J; bases not matched to a gene: 0. Germline assignment: CDR1 SGHDT and CDR2 YYEEEE. The CDR3 is 14 amino acids. The CDR3: CASSLGQGANTIYF. CDR3 nucleotide sequence: TGTGCCAGCAGCTTGGGACAGGGGGCAAACACCATATATTTT.

The genes are TRBV18 and TRBJ2-3; either TRBD1 or TRBD2 may fit D (5 bases each). Deletions cut 7 bases from V and 4 bases from J, with 12 bases between. The CDR3 extends over 13 amino acids. CDR1 KGHSH and CDR2 LQKENI come from the germline V gene. In DNA, the CDR3 is TGTGCCAGCTTAAGTGGGACGGCAGATACGCAGTATTTT. Protein: CASLSGTADTQYF.

V gene TRBV29-1 combines with J gene TRBJ2-7; D not certain. The CDR3 contains 11 residues. Between the trimmed V and J ends, which lost 5 bases and 6 bases, there was a span of 11 bases. Germline V gene data show CDR1 as SQVTM and CDR2 as ANQGSEA. CDR3 sequence reads: CSVSDALEQYF. The CDR3 region has the DNA TGCAGCGTTTCTGATGCGCTCGAGCAGTACTTC.

The chain joins TRBV12-3 or TRBV12-4 to TRBJ1-1; D might be TRBD1 (6 bases). Trimming took off 3 bases at V and 3 bases at J, with 8 bases between the two ends. This CDR3 has 13 residues. CDR3 sequence: CASSFSGDTEAFF. The CDR3 DNA reads as TGTGCCAGCAGTTTTTCAGGGGACACTGAAGCTTTCTTT.

The rearrangement links TRBV19 to TRBJ1-5, with a possible D match to TRBD1 (5 bases). Germline-derived CDR1 and CDR2 are LNHDA and SQIVND (reference sequence). The CDR3 has 13 residues. V lost 8 bases to trimming and J lost 5 bases, with 13 bases between them. The CDR3 coding sequence is TGTGCCAGTCGCTCGCAGGGATATCAGCCCCAGCATTTT. Protein product: CASRSQGYQPQHF.

The gene calls are TRBV5-1 and TRBJ2-1, with 7 bases matching TRBD1. Germline values: CDR1 SGHRS, CDR2 YFSETQ. V was pared by 0 bases and J by 7 bases, with 4 bases of the junction left unmatched. The CDR3 runs 14 residues. CDR3 protein: CASSLDRGVNEQFF. CDR3 bases: TGCGCCAGCAGCTTGGACAGGGGTGTGAATGAGCAGTTCTTC.

The rearrangement links TRBV19 to TRBJ1-6; no clear D. V was cut by 2 bases and J by 7 bases, with 6 bases left in between. CDR3 length: 13 residues. CDR1 and CDR2 (germline): LNHDA, SQIVND (reference sequence). CDR3 in amino acids: CASSILQNSPLHF. The CDR3 DNA follows: TGTGCCAGTAGTATACTCCAAAATTCACCCCTCCACTTT.

The rearrangement joins TRBV19 to TRBJ1-5; D ambiguous. V dropped 6 bases and J dropped 1 base, with 7 bases sitting between them. The CDR3 totals 13 residues. CDR1 and CDR2 (germline): LNHDA, SQIVND (reference sequence). CDR3 sequence: CASSEQSNQPQHF. DNA of the CDR3: TGTGCCAGTAGCGAACAGAGCAATCAGCCCCAGCATTTT.

The V gene is TRBV5-1, the J gene TRBJ1-4, with D perhaps TRBD1 (5 bases). The germline CDR1 and CDR2 sequences are SGHRS and YFSETQ. Trimming cost V 2 bases and J 8 bases, with 13 bases left between them. The CDR3 is 14 residues long. This CDR3 reads CASSLDSPGEKLFF. CDR3 nucleotides: TGCGCCAGCAGCTTAGACAGTCCGGGCGAAAAACTGTTTTTT.